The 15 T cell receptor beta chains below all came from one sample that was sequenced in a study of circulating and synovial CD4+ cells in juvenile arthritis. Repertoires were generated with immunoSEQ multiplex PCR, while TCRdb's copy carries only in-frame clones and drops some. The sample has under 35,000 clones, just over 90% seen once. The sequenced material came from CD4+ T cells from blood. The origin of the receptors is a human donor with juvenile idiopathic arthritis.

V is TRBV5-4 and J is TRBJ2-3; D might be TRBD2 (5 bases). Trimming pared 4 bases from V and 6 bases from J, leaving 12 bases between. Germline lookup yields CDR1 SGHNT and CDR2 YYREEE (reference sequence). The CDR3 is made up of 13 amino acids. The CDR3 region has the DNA TGTGCCAGCAGCGGCAGTCCGGGGGATACGCAGTATTTT. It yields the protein CASSGSPGDTQYF.

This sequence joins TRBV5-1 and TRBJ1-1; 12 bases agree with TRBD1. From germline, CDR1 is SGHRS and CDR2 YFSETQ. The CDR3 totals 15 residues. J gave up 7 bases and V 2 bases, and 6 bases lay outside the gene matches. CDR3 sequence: CASSFRGTGGVEAFF. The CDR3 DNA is TGCGCCAGCAGCTTTCGTGGGACAGGGGGCGTTGAAGCTTTCTTT.

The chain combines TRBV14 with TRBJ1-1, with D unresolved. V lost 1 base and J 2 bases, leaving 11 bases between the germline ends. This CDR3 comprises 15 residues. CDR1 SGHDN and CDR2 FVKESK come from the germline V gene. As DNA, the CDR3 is TGTGCCAGCAGCCAAGCCCTAGTTGGTAACACTGAAGCTTTCTTT. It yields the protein CASSQALVGNTEAFF.

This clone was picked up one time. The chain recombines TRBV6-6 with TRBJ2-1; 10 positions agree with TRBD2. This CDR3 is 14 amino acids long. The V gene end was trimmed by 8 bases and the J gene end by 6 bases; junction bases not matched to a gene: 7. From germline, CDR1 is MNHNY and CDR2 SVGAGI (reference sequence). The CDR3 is CASSSGRVSNEQFF. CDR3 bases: TGTGCCAGCTCGAGCGGGAGGGTATCCAATGAGCAGTTCTTC.

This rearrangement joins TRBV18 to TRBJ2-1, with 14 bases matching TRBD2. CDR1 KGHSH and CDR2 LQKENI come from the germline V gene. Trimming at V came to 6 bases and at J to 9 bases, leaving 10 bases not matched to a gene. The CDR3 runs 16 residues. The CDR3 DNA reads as TGTGCCAGCTCCCCCGGGACTAGCGGGAGCGGCGGTGAGCAGTTCTTC. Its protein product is CASSPGTSGSGGEQFF.

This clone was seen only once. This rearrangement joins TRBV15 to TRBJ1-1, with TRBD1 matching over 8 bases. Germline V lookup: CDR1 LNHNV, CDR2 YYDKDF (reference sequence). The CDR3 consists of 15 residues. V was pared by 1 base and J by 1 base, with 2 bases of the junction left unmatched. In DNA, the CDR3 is TGTGCCACCAGCAGAGGTGGACAGGGGAACACTGAAGCTTTCTTT. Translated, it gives CATSRGGQGNTEAFF.

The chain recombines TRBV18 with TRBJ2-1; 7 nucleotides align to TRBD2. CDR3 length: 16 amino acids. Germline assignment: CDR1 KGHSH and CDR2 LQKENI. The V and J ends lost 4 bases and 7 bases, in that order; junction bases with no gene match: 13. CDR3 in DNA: TGTGCCAGCTCACAAGGAAGTTTGCGGGAGAAAAATGAGCAGTTCTTC. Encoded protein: CASSQGSLREKNEQFF.

DNA of the CDR3: TGCAGTGCTAGAGGTGACAGGGGAACTTTCTTT. Amino acids: CSARGDRGTFF. V gene TRBV20-1 combines with J gene TRBJ1-1; 8 positions agree with TRBD1. The germline V gene has CDR1 DFQATT and CDR2 SNEGSKA (reference sequence). The CDR3 is 11 amino acids. The trim removed 1 base at V and 12 bases at J, leaving 4 bases unmatched.

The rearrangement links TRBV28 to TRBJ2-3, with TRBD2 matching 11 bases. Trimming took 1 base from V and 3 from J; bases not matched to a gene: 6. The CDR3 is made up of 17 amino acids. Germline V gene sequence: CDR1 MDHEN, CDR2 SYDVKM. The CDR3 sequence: CASSLLPGLAETDTQYF. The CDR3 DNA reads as TGTGCCAGCAGTTTATTACCGGGACTAGCGGAAACAGATACGCAGTATTTT.

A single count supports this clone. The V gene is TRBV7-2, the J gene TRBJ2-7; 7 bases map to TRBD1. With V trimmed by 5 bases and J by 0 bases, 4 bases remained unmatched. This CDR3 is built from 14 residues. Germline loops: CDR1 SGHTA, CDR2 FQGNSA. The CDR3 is CASSPTGSSYEQYF. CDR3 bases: TGTGCCAGCAGCCCGACAGGGAGCTCCTACGAGCAGTACTTC.

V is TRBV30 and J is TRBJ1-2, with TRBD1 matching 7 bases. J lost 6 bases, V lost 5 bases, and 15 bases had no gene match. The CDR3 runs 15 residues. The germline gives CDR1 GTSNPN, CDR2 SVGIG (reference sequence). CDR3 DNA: TGTGCCTGGGCTGGGTACCCCCGGACAGGAGATGGCTACACCTTC. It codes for CAWAGYPRTGDGYTF. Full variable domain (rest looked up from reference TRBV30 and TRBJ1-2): SQTIHQWPATLVQPVGSPLSLECTVEGTSNPNLYWYRQAAGRGLQLLFYSVGIGQISSEVPQNLSASRPQDRQFILSSKKLLLSDSGFYLCAWAGYPRTGDGYTFGSGTRLTVV.

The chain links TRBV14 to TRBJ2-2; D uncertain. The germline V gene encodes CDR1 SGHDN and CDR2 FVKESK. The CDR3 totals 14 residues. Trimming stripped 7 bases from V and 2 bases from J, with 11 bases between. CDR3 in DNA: TGTGCCAGCAACTCCCTACGTAACACCGGGGAGCTGTTTTTT. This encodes CASNSLRNTGELFF.

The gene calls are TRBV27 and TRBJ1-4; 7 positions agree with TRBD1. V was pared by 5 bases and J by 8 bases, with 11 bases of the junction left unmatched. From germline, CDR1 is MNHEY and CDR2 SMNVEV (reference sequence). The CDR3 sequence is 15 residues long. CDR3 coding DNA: TGTGCCAGCAGTCCGGGGACAGTACCTGGGGAAAAACTGTTTTTT. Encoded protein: CASSPGTVPGEKLFF.

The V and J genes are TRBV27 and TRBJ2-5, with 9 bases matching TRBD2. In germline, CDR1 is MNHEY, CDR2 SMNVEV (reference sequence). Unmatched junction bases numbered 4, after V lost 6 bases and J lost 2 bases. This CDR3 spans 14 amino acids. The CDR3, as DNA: TGTGCCAGCAGGTTAGCGGGGGTACAAGAGACCCAGTACTTC. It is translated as CASRLAGVQETQYF.

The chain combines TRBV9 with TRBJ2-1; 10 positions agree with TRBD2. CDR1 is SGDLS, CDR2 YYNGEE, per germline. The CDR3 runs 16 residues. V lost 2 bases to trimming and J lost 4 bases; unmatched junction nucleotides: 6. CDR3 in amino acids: CASSVTSGTTYNEQFF. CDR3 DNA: TGTGCCAGCAGCGTCACTAGCGGGACAACTTACAATGAGCAGTTCTTC.